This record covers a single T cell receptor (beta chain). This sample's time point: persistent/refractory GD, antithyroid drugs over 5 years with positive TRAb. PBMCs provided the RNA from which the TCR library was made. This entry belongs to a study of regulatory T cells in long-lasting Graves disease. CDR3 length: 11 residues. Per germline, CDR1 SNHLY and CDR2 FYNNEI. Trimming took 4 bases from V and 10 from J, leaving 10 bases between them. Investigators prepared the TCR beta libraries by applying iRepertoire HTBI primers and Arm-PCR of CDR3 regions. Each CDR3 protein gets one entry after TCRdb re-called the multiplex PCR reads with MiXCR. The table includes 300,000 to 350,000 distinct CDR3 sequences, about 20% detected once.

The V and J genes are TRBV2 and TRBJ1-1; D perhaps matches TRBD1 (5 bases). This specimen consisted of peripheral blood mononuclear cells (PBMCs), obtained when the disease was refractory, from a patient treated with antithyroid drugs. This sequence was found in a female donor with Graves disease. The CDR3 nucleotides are TGTGCCAGCAGTGCCGGGGGGGGAGCTTTCTTT. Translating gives CASSAGGGAFF. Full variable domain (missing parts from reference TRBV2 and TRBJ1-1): EPEVTQTPSHQVTQMGQEVILRCVPISNHLYFYWYRQILGQKVEFLVSFYNNEISEKSEIFDDQFSVERPDGSNFTLKIRSTKLEDSAMYFCASSAGGGAFFGQGTRLTVV.